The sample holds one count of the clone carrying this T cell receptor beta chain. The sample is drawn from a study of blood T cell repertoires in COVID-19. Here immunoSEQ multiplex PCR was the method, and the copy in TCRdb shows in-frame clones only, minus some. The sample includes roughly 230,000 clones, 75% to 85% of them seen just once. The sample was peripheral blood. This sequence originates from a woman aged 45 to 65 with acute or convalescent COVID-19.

The CDR3 region has the DNA TGTGCCACCAGCAGTAGCGGGGTCGGCACAGATACGCAGTATTTT. Protein product: CATSSSGVGTDTQYF. The chain employs TRBV15 and TRBJ2-3, with 8 bases that match TRBD2. The CDR3 is made up of 15 amino acids. V was clipped by 3 bases and J by 1 base; unmatched bases: 3. Germline V CDR1 and CDR2: LNHNV, YYDKDF (reference sequence).